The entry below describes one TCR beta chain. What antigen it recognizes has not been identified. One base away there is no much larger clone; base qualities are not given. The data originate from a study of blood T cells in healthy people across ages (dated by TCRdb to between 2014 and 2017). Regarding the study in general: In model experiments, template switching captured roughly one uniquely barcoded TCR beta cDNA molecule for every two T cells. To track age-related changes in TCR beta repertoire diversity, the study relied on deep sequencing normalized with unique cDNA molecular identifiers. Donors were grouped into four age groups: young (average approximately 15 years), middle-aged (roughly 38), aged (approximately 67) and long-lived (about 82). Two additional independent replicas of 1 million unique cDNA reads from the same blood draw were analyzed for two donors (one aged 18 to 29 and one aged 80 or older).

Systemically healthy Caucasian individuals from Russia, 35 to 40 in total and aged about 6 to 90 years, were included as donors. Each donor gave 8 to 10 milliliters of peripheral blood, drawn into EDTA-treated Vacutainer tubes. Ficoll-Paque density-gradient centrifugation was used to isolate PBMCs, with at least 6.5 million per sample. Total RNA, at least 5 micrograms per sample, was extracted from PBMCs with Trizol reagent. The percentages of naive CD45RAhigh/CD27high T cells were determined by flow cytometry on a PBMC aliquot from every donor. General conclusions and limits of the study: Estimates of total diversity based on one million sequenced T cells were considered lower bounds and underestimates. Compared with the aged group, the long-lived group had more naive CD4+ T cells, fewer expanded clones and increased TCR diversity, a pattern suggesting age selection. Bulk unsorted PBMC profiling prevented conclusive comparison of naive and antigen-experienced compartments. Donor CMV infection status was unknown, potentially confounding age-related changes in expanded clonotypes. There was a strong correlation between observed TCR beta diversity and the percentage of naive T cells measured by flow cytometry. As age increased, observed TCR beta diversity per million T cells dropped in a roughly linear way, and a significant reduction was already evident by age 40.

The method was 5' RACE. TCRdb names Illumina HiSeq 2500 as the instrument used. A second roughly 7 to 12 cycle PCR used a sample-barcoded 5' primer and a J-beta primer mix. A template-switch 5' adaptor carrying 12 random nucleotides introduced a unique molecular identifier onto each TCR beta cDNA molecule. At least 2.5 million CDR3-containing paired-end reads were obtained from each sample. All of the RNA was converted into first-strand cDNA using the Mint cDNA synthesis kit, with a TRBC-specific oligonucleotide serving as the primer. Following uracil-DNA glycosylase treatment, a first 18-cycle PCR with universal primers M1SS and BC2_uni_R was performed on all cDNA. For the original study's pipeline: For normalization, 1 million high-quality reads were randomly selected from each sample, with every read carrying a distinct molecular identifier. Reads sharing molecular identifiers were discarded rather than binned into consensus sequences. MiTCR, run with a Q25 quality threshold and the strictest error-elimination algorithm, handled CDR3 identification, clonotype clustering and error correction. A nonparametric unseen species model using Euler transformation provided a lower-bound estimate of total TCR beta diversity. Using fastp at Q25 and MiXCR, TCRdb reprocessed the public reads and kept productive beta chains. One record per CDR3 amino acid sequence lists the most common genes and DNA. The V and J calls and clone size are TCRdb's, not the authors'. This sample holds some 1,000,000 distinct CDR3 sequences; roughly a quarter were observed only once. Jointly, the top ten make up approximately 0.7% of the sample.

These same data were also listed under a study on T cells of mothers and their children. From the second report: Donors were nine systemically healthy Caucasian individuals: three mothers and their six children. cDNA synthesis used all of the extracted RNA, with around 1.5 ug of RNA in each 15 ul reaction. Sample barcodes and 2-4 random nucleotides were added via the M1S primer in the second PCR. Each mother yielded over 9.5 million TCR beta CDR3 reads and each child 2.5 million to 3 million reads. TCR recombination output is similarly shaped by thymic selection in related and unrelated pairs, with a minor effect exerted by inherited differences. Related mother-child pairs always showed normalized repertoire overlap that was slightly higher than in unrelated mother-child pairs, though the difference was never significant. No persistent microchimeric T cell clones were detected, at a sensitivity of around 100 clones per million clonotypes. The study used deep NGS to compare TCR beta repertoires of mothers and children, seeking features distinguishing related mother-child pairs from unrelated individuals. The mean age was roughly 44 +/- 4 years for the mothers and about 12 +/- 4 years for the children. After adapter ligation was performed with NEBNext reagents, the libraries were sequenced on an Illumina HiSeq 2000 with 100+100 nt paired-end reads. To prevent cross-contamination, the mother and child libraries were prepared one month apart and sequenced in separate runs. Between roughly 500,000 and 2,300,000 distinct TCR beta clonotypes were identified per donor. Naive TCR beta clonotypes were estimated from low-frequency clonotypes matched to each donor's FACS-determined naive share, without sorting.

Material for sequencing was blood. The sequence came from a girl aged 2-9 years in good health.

The DNA sequence is as follows: TGTGCCAGCAGCACGAAGACCCAGGGGTCGGAGCTGTTTTTT. Its amino acids are CASSTKTQGSELFF. The chain was built from TRBV14 and TRBJ2-2; TRBD1 might be the D gene, on 6 matching bases. The CDR3 sequence holds 14 residues, the cysteine and phenylalanine included. The kept DNA is CDR3 alone, 42 bases in frame from the first base. Looking up the germline V gene yields CDR1 SGHDN and CDR2 FVKESK. V is reduced by 5 bases and J by 10 bases, leaving a spacing of 17 bases between them.